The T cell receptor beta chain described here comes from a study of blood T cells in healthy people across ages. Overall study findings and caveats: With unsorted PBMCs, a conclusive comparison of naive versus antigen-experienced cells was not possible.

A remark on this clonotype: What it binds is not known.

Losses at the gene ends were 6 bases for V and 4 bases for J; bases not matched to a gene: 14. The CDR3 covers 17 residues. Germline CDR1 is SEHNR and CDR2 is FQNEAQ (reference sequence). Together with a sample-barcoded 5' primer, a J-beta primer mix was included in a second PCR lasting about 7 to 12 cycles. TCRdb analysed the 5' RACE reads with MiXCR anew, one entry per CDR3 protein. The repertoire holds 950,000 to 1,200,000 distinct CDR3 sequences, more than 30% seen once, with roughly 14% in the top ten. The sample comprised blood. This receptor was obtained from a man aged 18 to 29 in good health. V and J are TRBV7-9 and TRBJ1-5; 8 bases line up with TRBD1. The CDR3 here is CASRNTVWTGINQPQHF. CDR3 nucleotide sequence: TGTGCCAGCAGAAACACCGTCTGGACAGGGATTAATCAGCCCCAGCATTTT.